These T cell receptor beta chains were read from a single sample in a study of blood T cell repertoires in COVID-19. Measured with immunoSEQ multiplex PCR; TCRdb has only the in-frame clones, and not every one. The table lists fewer than 300,000 clones, roughly 84% of them singletons. Sequenced sample: peripheral blood. The receptors stem from a woman aged 18-29 years with acute or convalescent COVID-19. The CDR3 runs from the conserved cysteine through the conserved F or W.

v_gene	j_gene	CDR3aa
TRBV15	TRBJ2-4	CATSIRQGRGRNIQYF
TRBV5-5	TRBJ2-7	CASSLDGGYEQYF
TRBV6-5	TRBJ2-1	CASSYDPGTRISEQFF
TRBV10-2	TRBJ1-1	CASSANRGGPMLNTEAFF
TRBV18	TRBJ2-7	CASSPTSGMSYEQYF
TRBV9	TRBJ1-1	CASSAMTGNTEAFF
TRBV5-4	TRBJ2-7	CASSSGTAGTYEQYF
TRBV4-3	TRBJ2-3	CANPVGLITDTQYF
TRBV5-4	TRBJ1-1	CASRTDRLKNTEAFF
TRBV4-1	TRBJ2-5	CASSHEERETQYF
TRBV5-6	TRBJ1-2	CASSEVDRDLYGYTF
TRBV5-1	TRBJ2-3	CASSLGLAGASSTDTQYF
TRBV7-2	TRBJ1-6	CASSVRGTGNNSPLHF
TRBV6-5	TRBJ2-7	CASSRSTSASYEQYF
TRBV19	TRBJ1-5	CASSPRTVGNQPQHF
TRBV11-2	TRBJ1-2	CASSALAGTGSYGYTF
TRBV6-5	TRBJ2-3	CASSYGAYGGKYF
TRBV7-9	TRBJ2-1	CASSLGREERWNEQFF
TRBV7-9	TRBJ1-6	CASSQDRGRSPLHF
TRBV27	TRBJ1-1	CASSSTGMNTEAFF
TRBV28	TRBJ2-4	CASSPQGQKNIQYF
TRBV27	TRBJ2-1	CASSLSIAGRYNEQFF
TRBV27	TRBJ1-5	CATGLSGQPQHF
TRBV19	TRBJ1-5	CASSIRTGGGNQPQHF
TRBV5-1	TRBJ1-5	CASSYQGDSNQPQHF
TRBV24-1	TRBJ2-3	CATSDSSGRETDTQYF
TRBV30	TRBJ2-5	CAWSVVGGGIAETQYF
TRBV2	TRBJ1-2	CASNDRGAGPGYTF
TRBV19	TRBJ2-7	CASSPGGGYYEQYF
TRBV6-6	TRBJ1-2	CASSLSGGEGYGYTF